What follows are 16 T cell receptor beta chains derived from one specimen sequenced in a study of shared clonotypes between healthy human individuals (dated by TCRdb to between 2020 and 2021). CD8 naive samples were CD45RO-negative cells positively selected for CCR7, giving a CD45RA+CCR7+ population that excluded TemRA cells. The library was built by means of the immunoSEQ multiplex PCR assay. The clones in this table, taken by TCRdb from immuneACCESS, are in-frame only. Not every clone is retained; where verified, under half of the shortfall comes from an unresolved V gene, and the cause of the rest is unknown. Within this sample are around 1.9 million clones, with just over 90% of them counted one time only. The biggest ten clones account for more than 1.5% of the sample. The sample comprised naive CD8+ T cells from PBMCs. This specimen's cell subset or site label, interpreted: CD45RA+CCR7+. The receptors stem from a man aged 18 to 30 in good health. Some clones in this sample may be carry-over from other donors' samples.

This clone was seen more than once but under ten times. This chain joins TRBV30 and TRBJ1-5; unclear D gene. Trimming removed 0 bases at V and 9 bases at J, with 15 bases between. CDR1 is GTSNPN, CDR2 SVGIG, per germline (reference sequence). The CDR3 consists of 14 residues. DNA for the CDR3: TGTGCCTGGAGTGTAGACGGCGGCGCAGGGCCCCAGCATTTT. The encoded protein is CAWSVDGGAGPQHF.

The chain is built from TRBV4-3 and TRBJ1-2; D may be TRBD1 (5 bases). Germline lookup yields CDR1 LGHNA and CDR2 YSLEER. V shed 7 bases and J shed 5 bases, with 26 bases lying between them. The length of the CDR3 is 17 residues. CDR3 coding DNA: TGCGCCAGCAAAGAAGGGACGGACTCCCAACCGGTTTATGGCTACACCTTC. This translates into CASKEGTDSQPVYGYTF.

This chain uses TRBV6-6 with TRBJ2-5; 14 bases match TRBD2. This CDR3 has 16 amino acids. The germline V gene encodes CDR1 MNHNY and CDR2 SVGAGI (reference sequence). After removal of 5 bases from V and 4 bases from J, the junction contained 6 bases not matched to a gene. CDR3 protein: CASSAPGLAGAETQYF. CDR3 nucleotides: TGTGCCAGCAGTGCGCCGGGACTAGCGGGAGCAGAGACCCAGTACTTC.

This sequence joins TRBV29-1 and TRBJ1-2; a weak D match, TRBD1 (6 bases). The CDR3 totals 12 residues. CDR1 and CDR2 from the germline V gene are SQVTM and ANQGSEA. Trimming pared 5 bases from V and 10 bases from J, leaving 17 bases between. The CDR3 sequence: CSVITGPVVYTF. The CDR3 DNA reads TGCAGCGTTATCACAGGGCCGGTAGTCTACACCTTC.

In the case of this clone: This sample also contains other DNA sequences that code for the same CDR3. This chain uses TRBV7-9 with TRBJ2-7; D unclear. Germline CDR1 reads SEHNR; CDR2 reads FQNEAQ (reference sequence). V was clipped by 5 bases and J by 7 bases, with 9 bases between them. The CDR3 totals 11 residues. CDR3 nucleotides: TGTGCCAGCAGCCTAATGGGAGAGCAGTACTTC. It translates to CASSLMGEQYF.

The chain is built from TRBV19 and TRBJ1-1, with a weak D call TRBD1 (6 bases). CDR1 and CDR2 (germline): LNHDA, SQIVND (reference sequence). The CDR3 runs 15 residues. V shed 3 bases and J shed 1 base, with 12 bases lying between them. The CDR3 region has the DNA TGTGCCAGTAGTATTCTTGGGGGCGGGAACACTGAAGCTTTCTTT. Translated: CASSILGGGNTEAFF.

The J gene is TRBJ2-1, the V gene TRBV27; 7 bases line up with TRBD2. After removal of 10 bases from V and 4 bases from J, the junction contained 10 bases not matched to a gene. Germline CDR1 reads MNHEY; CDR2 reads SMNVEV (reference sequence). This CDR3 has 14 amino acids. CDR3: CAISPLAEYNEQFF. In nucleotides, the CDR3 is TGTGCCATCTCTCCCCTAGCGGAATACAATGAGCAGTTCTTC.

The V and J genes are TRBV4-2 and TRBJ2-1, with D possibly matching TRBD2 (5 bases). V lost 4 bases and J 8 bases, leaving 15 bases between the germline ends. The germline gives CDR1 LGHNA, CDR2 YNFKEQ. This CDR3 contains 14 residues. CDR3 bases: TGTGCCAGCAGCCTATCGGGAAGGGCCTATGAGCAGTTCTTC. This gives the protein CASSLSGRAYEQFF.

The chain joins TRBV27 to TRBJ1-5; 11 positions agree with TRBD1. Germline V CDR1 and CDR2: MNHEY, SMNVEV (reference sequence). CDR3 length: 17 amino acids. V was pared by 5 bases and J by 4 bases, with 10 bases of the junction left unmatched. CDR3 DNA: TGTGCCAGCAGTCCCGGACAGGGGGCGCCCCGAAATCAGCCCCAGCATTTT. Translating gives CASSPGQGAPRNQPQHF.

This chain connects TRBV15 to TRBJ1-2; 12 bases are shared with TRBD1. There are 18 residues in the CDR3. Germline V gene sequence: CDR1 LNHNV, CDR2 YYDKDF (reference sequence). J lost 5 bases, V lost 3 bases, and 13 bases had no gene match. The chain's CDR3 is CATSSLSGQGALWYGYTF. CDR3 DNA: TGTGCCACCAGCAGTCTTTCGGGACAGGGGGCTTTATGGTATGGCTACACCTTC.

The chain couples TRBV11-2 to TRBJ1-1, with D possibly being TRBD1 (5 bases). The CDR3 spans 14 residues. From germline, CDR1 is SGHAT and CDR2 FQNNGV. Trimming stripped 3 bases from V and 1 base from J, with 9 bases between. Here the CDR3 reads CASSLGRTNTEAFF. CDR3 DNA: TGTGCCAGCAGCTTGGGACGTACGAACACTGAAGCTTTCTTT. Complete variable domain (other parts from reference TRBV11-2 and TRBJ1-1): EAGVAQSPRYKIIEKRQSVAFWCNPISGHATLYWYQQILGQGPKLLIQFQNNGVVDDSQLPKDRFSAERLKGVDSTLKIQPAKLEDSAVYLCASSLGRTNTEAFFGQGTRLTVV.

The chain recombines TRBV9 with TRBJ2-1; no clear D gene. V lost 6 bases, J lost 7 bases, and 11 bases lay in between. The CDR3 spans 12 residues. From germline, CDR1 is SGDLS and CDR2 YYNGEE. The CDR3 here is CASTSTLNEQFF. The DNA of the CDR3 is TGTGCCAGCACCTCTACCTTGAATGAGCAGTTCTTC.

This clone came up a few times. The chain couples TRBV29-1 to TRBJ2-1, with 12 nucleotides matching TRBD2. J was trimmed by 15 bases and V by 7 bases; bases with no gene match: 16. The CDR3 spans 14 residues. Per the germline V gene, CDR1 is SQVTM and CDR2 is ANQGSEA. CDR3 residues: CSAGASGRAEVPFF. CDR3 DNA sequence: TGCAGCGCTGGGGCTAGCGGGAGGGCAGAGGTTCCGTTCTTC.

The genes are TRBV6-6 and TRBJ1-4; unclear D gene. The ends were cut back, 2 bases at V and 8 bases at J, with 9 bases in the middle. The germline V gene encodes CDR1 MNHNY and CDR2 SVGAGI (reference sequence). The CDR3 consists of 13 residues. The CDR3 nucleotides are TGTGCCAGCAGTTACCCCGAAATCGAAAAACTGTTTTTT. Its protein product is CASSYPEIEKLFF.

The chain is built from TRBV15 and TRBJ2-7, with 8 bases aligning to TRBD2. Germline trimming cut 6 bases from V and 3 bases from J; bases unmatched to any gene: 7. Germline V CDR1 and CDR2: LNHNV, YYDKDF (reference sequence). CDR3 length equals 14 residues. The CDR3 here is CATSSGGAHYEQYF. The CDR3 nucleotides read TGTGCCACCAGTTCGGGGGGGGCCCACTACGAGCAGTACTTC.

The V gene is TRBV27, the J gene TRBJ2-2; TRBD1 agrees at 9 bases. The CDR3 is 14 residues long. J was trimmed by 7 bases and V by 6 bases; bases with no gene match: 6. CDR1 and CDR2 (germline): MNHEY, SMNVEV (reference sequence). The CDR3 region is CASRPGTGFGELFF. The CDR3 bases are TGTGCCAGCAGACCCGGGACAGGGTTCGGGGAGCTGTTTTTT.